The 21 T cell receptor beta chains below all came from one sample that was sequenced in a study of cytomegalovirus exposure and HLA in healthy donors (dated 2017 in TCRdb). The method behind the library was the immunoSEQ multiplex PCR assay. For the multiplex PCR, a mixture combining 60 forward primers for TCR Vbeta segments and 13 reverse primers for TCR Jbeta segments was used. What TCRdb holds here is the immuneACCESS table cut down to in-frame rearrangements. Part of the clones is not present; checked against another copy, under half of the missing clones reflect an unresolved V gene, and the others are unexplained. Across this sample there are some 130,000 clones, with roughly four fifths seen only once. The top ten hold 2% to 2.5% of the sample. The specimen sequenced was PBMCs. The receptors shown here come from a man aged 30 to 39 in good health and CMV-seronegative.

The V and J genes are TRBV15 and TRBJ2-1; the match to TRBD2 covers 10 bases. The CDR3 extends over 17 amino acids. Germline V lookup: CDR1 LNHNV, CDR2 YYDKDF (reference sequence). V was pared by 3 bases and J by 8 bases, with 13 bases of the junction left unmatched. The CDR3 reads CATSRAGGLAGEDEQFF. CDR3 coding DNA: TGTGCCACCAGCAGGGCGGGAGGGCTAGCGGGAGAGGATGAGCAGTTCTTC.

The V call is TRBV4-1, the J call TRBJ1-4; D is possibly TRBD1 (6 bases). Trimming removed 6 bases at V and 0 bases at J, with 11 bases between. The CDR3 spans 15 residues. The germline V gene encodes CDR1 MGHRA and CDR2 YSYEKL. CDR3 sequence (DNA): TGCGCCAGCAGGGCGACAGGAACAACTAATGAAAAACTGTTTTTT. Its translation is CASRATGTTNEKLFF.

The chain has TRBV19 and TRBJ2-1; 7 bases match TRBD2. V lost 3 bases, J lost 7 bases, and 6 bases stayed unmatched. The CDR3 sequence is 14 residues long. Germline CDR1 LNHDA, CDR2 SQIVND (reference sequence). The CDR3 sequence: CASSMGGGPNEQFF. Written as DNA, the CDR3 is TGTGCCAGTAGTATGGGGGGAGGGCCGAATGAGCAGTTCTTC.

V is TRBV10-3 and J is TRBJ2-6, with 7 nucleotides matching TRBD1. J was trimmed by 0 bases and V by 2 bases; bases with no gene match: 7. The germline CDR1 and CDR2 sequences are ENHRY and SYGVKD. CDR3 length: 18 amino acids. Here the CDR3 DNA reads TGTGCCATCAGTGAGCCACAGGGGACGAGCTCTGGGGCCAACGTCCTGACTTTC. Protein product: CAISEPQGTSSGANVLTF.

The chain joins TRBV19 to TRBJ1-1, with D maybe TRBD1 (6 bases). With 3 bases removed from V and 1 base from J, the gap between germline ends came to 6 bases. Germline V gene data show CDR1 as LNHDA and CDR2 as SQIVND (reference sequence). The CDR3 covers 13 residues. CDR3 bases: TGTGCCAGTAGTATCAGGGGGAACACTGAAGCTTTCTTT. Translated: CASSIRGNTEAFF.

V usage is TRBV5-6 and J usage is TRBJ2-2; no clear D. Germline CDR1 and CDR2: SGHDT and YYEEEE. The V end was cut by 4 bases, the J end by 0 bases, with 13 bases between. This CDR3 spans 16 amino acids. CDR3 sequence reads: CASSAALGANTGELFF. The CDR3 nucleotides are TGTGCCAGCAGCGCCGCCCTGGGCGCGAACACCGGGGAGCTGTTTTTT.

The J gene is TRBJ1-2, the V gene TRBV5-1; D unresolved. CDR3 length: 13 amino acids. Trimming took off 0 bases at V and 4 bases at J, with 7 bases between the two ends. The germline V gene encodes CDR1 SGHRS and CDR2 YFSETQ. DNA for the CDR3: TGCGCCAGCAGCTTGGTTTACGGCTATGGCTACACCTTC. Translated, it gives CASSLVYGYGYTF.

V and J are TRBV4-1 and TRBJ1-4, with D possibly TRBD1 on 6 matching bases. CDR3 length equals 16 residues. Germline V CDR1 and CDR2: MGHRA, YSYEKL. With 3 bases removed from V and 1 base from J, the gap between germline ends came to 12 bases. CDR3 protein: CASSQWGGRTNEKLFF. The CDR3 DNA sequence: TGCGCCAGCAGCCAGTGGGGGGGGCGAACTAATGAAAAACTGTTTTTT.

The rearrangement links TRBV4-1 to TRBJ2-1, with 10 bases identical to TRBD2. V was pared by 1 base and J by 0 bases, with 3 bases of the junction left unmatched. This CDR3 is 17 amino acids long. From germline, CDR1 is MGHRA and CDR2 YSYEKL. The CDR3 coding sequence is TGCGCCAGCAGCCAAGGACTAGCGGGCCCCTCCTACAATGAGCAGTTCTTC. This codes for CASSQGLAGPSYNEQFF.

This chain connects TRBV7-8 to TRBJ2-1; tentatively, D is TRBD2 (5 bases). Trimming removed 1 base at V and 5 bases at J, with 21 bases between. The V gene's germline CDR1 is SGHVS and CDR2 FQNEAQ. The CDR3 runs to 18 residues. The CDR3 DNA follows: TGTGCCAGCAGCTTAGTTTTGACTACTGGAATAGAAAACAATGAGCAGTTCTTC. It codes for CASSLVLTTGIENNEQFF. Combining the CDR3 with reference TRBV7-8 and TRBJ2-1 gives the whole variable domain GAGVSQSPRYKVAKRGQDVALRCDPISGHVSLFWYQQALGQGPEFLTYFQNEAQLDKSGLPSDRFFAERPEGSVSTLKIQRTQQEDSAVYLCASSLVLTTGIENNEQFFGPGTRLTVL.

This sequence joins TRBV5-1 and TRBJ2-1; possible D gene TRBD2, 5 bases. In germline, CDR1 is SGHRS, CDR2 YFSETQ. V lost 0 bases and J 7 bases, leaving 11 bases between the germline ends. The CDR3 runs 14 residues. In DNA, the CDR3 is TGCGCCAGCAGCTTGGCCGGGATGGAAAATGAGCAGTTCTTC. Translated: CASSLAGMENEQFF.

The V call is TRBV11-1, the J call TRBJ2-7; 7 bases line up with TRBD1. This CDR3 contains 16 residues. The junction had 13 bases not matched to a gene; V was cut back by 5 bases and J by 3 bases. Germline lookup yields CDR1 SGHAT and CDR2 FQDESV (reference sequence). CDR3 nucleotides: TGTGCCAGCAGCCTTGGGACAGCTGGAGCGGTCTACGAGCAGTACTTC. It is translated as CASSLGTAGAVYEQYF.

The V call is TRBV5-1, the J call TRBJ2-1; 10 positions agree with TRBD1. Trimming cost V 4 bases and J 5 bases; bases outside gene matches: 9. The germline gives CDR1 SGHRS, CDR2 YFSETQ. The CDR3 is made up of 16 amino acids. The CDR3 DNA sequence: TGCGCCAGCAGCCGGCAGGGGGACAGGGGTAACAATGAGCAGTTCTTC. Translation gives CASSRQGDRGNNEQFF. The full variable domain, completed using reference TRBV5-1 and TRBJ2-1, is KAGVTQTPRYLIKTRGQQVTLSCSPISGHRSVSWYQQTPGQGLQFLFEYFSETQRNKGNFPGRFSGRQFSNSRSEMNVSTLELGDSALYLCASSRQGDRGNNEQFFGPGTRLTVL.

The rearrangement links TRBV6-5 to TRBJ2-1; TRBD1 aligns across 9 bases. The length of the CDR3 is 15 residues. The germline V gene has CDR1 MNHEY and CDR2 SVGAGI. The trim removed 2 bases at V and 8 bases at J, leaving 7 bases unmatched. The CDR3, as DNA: TGTGCCAGCAGTTACGACAGGGGGTCTACGGATGAGCAGTTCTTC. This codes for CASSYDRGSTDEQFF.

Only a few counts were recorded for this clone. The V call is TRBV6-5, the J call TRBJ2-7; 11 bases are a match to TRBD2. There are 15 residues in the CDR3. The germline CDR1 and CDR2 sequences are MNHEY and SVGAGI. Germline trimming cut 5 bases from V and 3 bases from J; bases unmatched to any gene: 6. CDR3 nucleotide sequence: TGTGCCAGCAGTCGGCGACTAGCGGGAAACTACGAGCAGTACTTC. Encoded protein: CASSRRLAGNYEQYF.

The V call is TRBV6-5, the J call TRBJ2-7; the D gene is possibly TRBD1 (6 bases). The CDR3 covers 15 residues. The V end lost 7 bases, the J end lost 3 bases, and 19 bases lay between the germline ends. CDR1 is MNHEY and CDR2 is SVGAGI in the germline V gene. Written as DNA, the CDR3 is TGTGCCAGCATCTACGACCCGACAGGAGGCTACGAGCAGTACTTC. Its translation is CASIYDPTGGYEQYF.

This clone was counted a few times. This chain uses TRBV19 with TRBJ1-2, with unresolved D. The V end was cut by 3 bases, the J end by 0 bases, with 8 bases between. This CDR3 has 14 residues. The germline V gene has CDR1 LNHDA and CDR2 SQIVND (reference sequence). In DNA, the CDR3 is TGTGCCAGTAGTATCAGTTCAGCTAACTATGGCTACACCTTC. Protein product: CASSISSANYGYTF. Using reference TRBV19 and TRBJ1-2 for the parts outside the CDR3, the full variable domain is DGGITQSPKYLFRKEGQNVTLSCEQNLNHDAMYWYRQDPGQGLRLIYYSQIVNDFQKGDIAEGYSVSREKKESFPLTVTSAQKNPTAFYLCASSISSANYGYTFGSGTRLTVV.

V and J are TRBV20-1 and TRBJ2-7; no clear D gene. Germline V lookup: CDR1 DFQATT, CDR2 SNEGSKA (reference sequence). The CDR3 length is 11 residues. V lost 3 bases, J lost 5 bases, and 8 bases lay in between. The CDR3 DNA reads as TGCAGTGCTAGTGCCGGTAACGAGCAGTACTTC. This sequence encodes CSASAGNEQYF.

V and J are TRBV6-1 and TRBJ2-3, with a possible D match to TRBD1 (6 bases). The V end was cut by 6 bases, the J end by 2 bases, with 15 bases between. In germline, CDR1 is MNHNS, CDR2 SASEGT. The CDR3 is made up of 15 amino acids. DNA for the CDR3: TGTGCCAGCAGACCGGGACGGGACAACACAGATACGCAGTATTTT. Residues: CASRPGRDNTDTQYF.

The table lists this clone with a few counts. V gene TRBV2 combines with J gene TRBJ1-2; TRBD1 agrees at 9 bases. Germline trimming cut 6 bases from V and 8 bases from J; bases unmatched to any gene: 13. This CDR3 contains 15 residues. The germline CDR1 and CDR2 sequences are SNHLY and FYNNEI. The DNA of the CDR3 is TGTGCCAGCAGAGCCTTTCTTGGACAGGGGAGAGGCTACACCTTC. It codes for CASRAFLGQGRGYTF.

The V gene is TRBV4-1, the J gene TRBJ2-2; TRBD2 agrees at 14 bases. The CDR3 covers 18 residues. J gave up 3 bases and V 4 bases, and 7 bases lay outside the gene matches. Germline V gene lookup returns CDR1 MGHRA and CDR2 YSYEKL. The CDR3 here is CASSPKGLAGVDTGELFF. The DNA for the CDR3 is TGCGCCAGCAGCCCAAAGGGACTAGCGGGAGTTGACACCGGGGAGCTGTTTTTT.